These 14 T cell receptor beta chains were all obtained from the same sample, sequenced in a study of blood T cells in healthy people across ages. For the second PCR, which ran for roughly 7 to 11 cycles, a sample-barcoded 5' primer and a J-beta primer mix were used. TCRdb processed the 5' RACE reads anew with MiXCR; each CDR3 protein has one entry. The sample includes fewer than 2,000,000 distinct CDR3 sequences, about 32% of them seen just once. Sequencing used blood. The source of these receptors is a young woman in good health.

This chain connects TRBV10-3 to TRBJ1-1; D is ambiguous. The germline CDR1 and CDR2 sequences are ENHRY and SYGVKD. This CDR3 spans 12 amino acids. The V gene lost 8 bases and the J gene lost 4 bases, with 11 bases spanning the gap. The CDR3, as DNA: TGTGCCATCTCCCTTGGCGGCACTGAAGCTTTCTTT. Amino acids: CAISLGGTEAFF.

This rearrangement joins TRBV30 to TRBJ2-1, with 7 nucleotides matching TRBD2. V shed 2 bases, J shed 3 bases, and the junction held 7 bases outside the gene matches. The germline gives CDR1 GTSNPN, CDR2 SVGIG (reference sequence). The CDR3 has 15 residues. The CDR3: CAWSYGLVRYNEQFF. The CDR3 DNA sequence: TGTGCCTGGAGTTATGGACTAGTTCGCTACAATGAGCAGTTCTTC.

The chain employs TRBV6-2 or TRBV6-3 and TRBJ2-5; D call uncertain. The CDR3 totals 14 residues. Per the germline V gene, CDR1 is MNHEY and CDR2 is SVGEGT. V dropped 0 bases and J dropped 0 bases, with 5 bases sitting between them. CDR3 amino acids: CASSYSDYQETQYF. CDR3 bases: TGTGCCAGCAGTTACTCCGACTACCAAGAGACCCAGTACTTC.

The chain couples TRBV4-1 to TRBJ1-4; possibly TRBD1 for D (6 bases). Per germline, CDR1 MGHRA and CDR2 YSYEKL. The CDR3 runs 16 residues. V lost 1 base, J lost 8 bases, and 17 bases lay in between. CDR3 DNA sequence: TGCGCCAGCAGCCAAGGACGAGGGGACACGGGCGAAAAACTGTTTTTT. Its protein product is CASSQGRGDTGEKLFF.

Worth noting for this clonotype: The junction differs from germline at one of its ends, possibly a read error. This rearrangement joins TRBV7-2 to TRBJ2-7; D is undetermined. Germline V CDR1 and CDR2: SGHTA, FQGNSA. The CDR3 sequence is 14 residues long. The CDR3 DNA sequence: TGTGCCAGCAGCTTAGTGGTTGCTTCCTGCGAGCAGTACTTC. It encodes CASSLVVASCEQYF.

There are a few counts of this clonotype. CDR3 sequence: CASSPPGQSGANVLTF. The CDR3 bases are TGTGCCAGCAGCCCCCCGGGACAGTCTGGGGCCAACGTCCTGACTTTC. The V and J genes are TRBV7-3 and TRBJ2-6, with TRBD1 matching over 7 bases. This CDR3 has 16 amino acids. The V gene end was trimmed by 5 bases and the J gene end by 1 base; junction bases not matched to a gene: 5. CDR1 and CDR2 from the germline V gene are SGHTA and FQGTGA. Complete variable domain (other parts from reference TRBV7-3 and TRBJ2-6): GAGVSQTPSNKVTEKGKYVELRCDPISGHTALYWYRQSLGQGPEFLIYFQGTGAADDSGLPNDRFFAVRPEGSVSTLKIQRTERGDSAVYLCASSPPGQSGANVLTFGAGSRLTVL.

This clonotype was picked up a small number of times. This chain links TRBV5-5 with TRBJ2-7; 16 bases are a match to TRBD2. The CDR3 extends over 18 amino acids. Germline V gene lookup returns CDR1 SGHKS and CDR2 YYEKEE (reference sequence). V lost 3 bases, J lost 7 bases, and 13 bases stayed unmatched. The CDR3 protein is CASSSIPGLAGGPDEQYF. The CDR3, as DNA: TGTGCCAGCAGCTCAATCCCGGGACTAGCGGGGGGGCCAGATGAGCAGTACTTC.

On this clonotype: A read error may account for a junction end that differs from germline. The chain employs TRBV11-1 and TRBJ2-7, with D tentatively TRBD1 or TRBD2 (6 bases each). Germline-derived CDR1 and CDR2 are SGHAT and FQDESV (reference sequence). The CDR3 has 15 residues. In DNA form, the CDR3 reads TGTGCCTGCAGCTTAGGGGGGACATCTTCCTACGAGCAGTACTTC. Translated, it gives CACSLGGTSSYEQYF. The full variable domain, rest sourced from reference TRBV11-1 and TRBJ2-7, is EAEVAQSPRYKITEKSQAVAFWCDPISGHATLYWYRQILGQGPELLVQFQDESVVDDSQLPKDRFSAERLKGVDSTLKIQPAELGDSAMYLCACSLGGTSSYEQYFGPGTRLTVT.

There are many counts of this clonotype. This chain connects TRBV4-1 to TRBJ2-5; D gene ambiguous. CDR3 length: 15 residues. Looked up from germline, CDR1 is MGHRA and CDR2 is YSYEKL. Trimming removed 1 base at V and 0 bases at J, with 9 bases between. CDR3 DNA: TGCGCCAGCAGCCAAGTAGGTGGTTACCAAGAGACCCAGTACTTC. Its translation: CASSQVGGYQETQYF.

The rearrangement joins TRBV5-1 to TRBJ1-1; no clear D gene. Germline loops: CDR1 SGHRS, CDR2 YFSETQ. This CDR3 spans 14 amino acids. Trimming shortened V by 4 bases and J by 4 bases, and 14 bases separated the two germline ends. This chain's CDR3 is CASSADNGRTEAFF. The CDR3 nucleotides are TGCGCCAGCAGCGCCGACAACGGGCGCACTGAAGCTTTCTTT.

V is TRBV12-3 or TRBV12-4 and J is TRBJ1-5, with 7 bases that match TRBD1. Germline trimming cut 6 bases from V and 4 bases from J; bases unmatched to any gene: 9. The CDR3 has 15 residues. CDR3 DNA sequence: TGTGCCAGCAGGGTTTCCCGGGACAGAAATCAGCCCCAGCATTTT. Translating gives CASRVSRDRNQPQHF.

This clonotype was recorded a few times. The J gene is TRBJ2-2, the V gene TRBV7-9; no clear D. The CDR3 loop spans 14 amino acids. V was clipped by 3 bases and J by 2 bases, with 7 bases between them. Germline lookup yields CDR1 SEHNR and CDR2 FQNEAQ (reference sequence). CDR3 protein: CASSFWTNTGELFF. The CDR3 DNA reads as TGTGCCAGCAGCTTCTGGACCAACACCGGGGAGCTGTTTTTT.

This chain links TRBV6-6 with TRBJ2-5; D is unresolved. The CDR3 runs 14 residues. Germline V lookup: CDR1 MNHNY, CDR2 SVGAGI (reference sequence). V was cut by 3 bases and J by 0 bases, with 8 bases left in between. CDR3 in amino acids: CASSYGRHQETQYF. The CDR3 nucleotides read TGTGCCAGCAGTTATGGCAGGCACCAAGAGACCCAGTACTTC.

This clonotype was observed many times. The gene calls are TRBV15 and TRBJ1-2; D is unclear. Germline loops: CDR1 LNHNV, CDR2 YYDKDF (reference sequence). This CDR3 is built from 14 residues. V shed 5 bases and J shed 0 bases, with 10 bases lying between them. CDR3 coding DNA: TGTGCCACCAGCCGGTACAGCACTAACTATGGCTACACCTTC. It is translated as CATSRYSTNYGYTF.